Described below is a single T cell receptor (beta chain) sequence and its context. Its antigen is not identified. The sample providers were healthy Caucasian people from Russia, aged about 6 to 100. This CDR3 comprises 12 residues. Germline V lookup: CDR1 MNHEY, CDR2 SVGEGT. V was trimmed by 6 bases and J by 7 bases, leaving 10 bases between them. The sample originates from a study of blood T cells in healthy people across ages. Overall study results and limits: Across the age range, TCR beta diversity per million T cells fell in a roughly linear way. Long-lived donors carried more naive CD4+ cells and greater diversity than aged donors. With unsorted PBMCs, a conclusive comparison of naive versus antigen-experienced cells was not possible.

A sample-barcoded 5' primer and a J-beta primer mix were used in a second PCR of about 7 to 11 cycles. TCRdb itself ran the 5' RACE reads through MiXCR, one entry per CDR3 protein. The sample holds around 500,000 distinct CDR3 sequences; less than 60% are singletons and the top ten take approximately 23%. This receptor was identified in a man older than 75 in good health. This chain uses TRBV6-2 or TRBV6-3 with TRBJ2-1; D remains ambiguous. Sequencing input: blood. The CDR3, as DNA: TGTGCCAGCAGAGAGCTAGATAATGAGCAGTTCTTC. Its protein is CASRELDNEQFF.